These T cell receptor beta chains were read from a single sample in a study of T cells expressing NK-cell markers. TCRdb re-called the 5' RACE reads; one entry per CDR3 protein, DNA not given. The ten top clones account for 4% to 4.5%, within a sample of roughly 300,000 distinct CDR3 sequences. The sample was blood T cells: a sorted CD56 or NKG2C T cell subset, CD4+ or CD8+ T cells, or bulk PBMC T cells (not recorded which). Source of these receptors: a woman between 18 and 69 years old in good health. The CDR3 runs from the conserved cysteine through the conserved F or W.

v_gene	j_gene	CDR3aa
TRBV5-1	TRBJ2-5	CASSPERLTQETQYF
TRBV6-1	TRBJ1-1	CASRPEGRGEAFF
TRBV12-3/TRBV12-4	TRBJ1-1	CASSTRKGGRNEAFF
TRBV20-1	TRBJ1-2	CSASDRVYGYTF
TRBV6-1	TRBJ2-3	CANTRTDTGGVTQYF
TRBV6-1	TRBJ2-1	CARHQPDRDRTNNEQFF
TRBV9	TRBJ1-5	CASSPTGTGPQPQHF
TRBV14	TRBJ2-2	CASSQQRPYAGELFF
TRBV5-1	TRBJ1-1	CASSLFLGSDTEAFF
TRBV20-1	TRBJ2-2	CSARGGLAGGPGELFF
TRBV6-5	TRBJ1-5	CASSYSAFRDPMGQPQHF
TRBV5-1	TRBJ2-7	CASSFLLVPPLYEQYF
TRBV7-7	TRBJ2-5	CASSLGSSSETQYF
TRBV2	TRBJ2-7	CASSIPSGKNEQYF
TRBV7-9	TRBJ1-1	CASSLTENTEAFF
TRBV7-2	TRBJ2-2	CASRGLAGTGELFF
TRBV20-1	TRBJ2-1	CSASRDGSYNEQFF
TRBV7-7	TRBJ2-1	CASNYRGHFYNEQFF
TRBV12-3/TRBV12-4	TRBJ2-1	CASSLLDEQFF
TRBV20-1	TRBJ2-2	CSARPHSAGELFF
TRBV5-6	TRBJ1-1	CASSWGQGRTEAFF
TRBV12-3/TRBV12-4	TRBJ2-3	CASSRNIAGGPDTQYF
TRBV6-5	TRBJ2-7	CASSYTNPGQGYEQYF
TRBV29-1	TRBJ2-2	CSVGGRGAGELFF
TRBV7-2	TRBJ2-5	CASSQLAGWETQYF
TRBV6-2/TRBV6-3	TRBJ2-2	CASSYSGLGDTGELFF
TRBV20-1	TRBJ1-6	CSARDASSSYNSPLHF
TRBV29-1	TRBJ2-3	CSVGNGRAADTQYF
TRBV5-1	TRBJ2-1	CASSSGTSGLSYNEQFF
TRBV9	TRBJ2-3	CASSAGITQYF
TRBV7-2	TRBJ2-3	CASSPSLTSGRTDTQYF
TRBV20-1	TRBJ2-1	CSARDPRLAGNEQFF
TRBV6-2/TRBV6-3	TRBJ1-5	CASSYDSNQPQHF
TRBV12-3/TRBV12-4	TRBJ2-5	CASSPQTAQETQYF
TRBV3-1	TRBJ1-6	CASSQERWGQTIPPLHF
TRBV20-1	TRBJ1-6	CSAKQGSDNSPLHF
TRBV28	TRBJ2-7	CASSLWQGGQYF
TRBV11-1	TRBJ2-1	CASSPRGLAGVPRNEQFF
TRBV10-3	TRBJ2-7	CAISESDYEQYF
TRBV7-2	TRBJ1-3	CASSLVGGSGNTIYF
TRBV10-3	TRBJ2-5	CAITEKVTETQYF
TRBV11-2	TRBJ1-2	CASSADTPTGYTF
TRBV4-2	TRBJ1-4	CASSQVEGGTNEKLFF
TRBV14	TRBJ1-4	CASSQGQGLGEKLFF
TRBV29-1	TRBJ1-3	CSAGPGQGDSGNTIYF
TRBV18	TRBJ1-1	CASSPYPTGVEAFF
TRBV6-2/TRBV6-3	TRBJ1-2	CASRQTGTHRGYTF
TRBV12-3/TRBV12-4	TRBJ2-1	CASSLAPPGYYNEQFF
TRBV30	TRBJ2-2	CAWGRYGELFF
TRBV20-1	TRBJ1-2	CSAAARVGYGYTF
TRBV7-9	TRBJ1-5	CASSLNDQPQHF
TRBV3-1	TRBJ2-2	CAGQGALGELFF
TRBV20-1	TRBJ2-7	CSAGTRGYEQYF
TRBV10-2	TRBJ2-7	CASPERKNWTGIHEQYF
TRBV4-3	TRBJ1-1	CASSQERGAKGTEAFF
TRBV4-2	TRBJ2-3	CASSQEGAFRDTQYF
TRBV11-2	TRBJ1-5	CASRGAGRGQPQHF
TRBV20-1	TRBJ2-7	CSARGGVGGLAGGYEQYF